This is a list of T cell receptor beta chains from one sample in a study of cytomegalovirus exposure and HLA in healthy donors. The protocol was immunoSEQ multiplex PCR, while the TCRdb copy is restricted to in-frame clones and leaves out a portion. There are approximately 97,000 clones in the sample; 78% occur only once, and roughly 4% lies in the top ten. Sequenced material: PBMCs. The receptors come from a middle-aged woman in good health and CMV-seropositive. The CDR3 runs from the conserved cysteine through the conserved F or W. A D gene is named only where the DNA matches it firmly. Not all rows give a size; the values are once, few, many and, for expanded clones, a class.

clone_size,v_call,d_call,j_call,cdr3_nt,cdr3_aa
NA,TRBV14,NA,TRBJ2-1,TGTGCCAGCAGCCCCCGGTTGAGCGGGCACAACAATGAGCAGTTCTTC,CASSPRLSGHNNEQFF
NA,TRBV28,TRBD2,TRBJ2-1,TGTGCCAGCAGTTTCCGGGACTACCAAACCAATGAGCAGTTCTTC,CASSFRDYQTNEQFF
NA,TRBV6-1,TRBD2,TRBJ2-1,TGTGCCAGCAGTGATCTGGGGGGGGTGGGAAATGAGCAGTTCTTC,CASSDLGGVGNEQFF
NA,TRBV13,TRBD1,TRBJ1-2,TGTGCCAGCAGCTTAAGACAGGGGGGTGGCTACACCTTC,CASSLRQGGGYTF
NA,TRBV29-1,NA,TRBJ1-1,TGCAGCGTTGAAGTGAGGGGGTTGAACACTGAAGCTTTCTTT,CSVEVRGLNTEAFF
NA,TRBV13,NA,TRBJ2-1,TGTGCCAGCAGCTTAACTCGGGGCAATGAGCAGTTCTTC,CASSLTRGNEQFF
NA,TRBV11-3,TRBD2,TRBJ2-1,TGTGCCAGCAGCTTTAAGGAGGGAGGGCTGCTCTTC,CASSFKEGGLLF
NA,TRBV5-1,NA,TRBJ1-5,TGCGCCAGCAGCTTGGGTCCCGACAGGCCAAATCAGCCCCAGCATTTT,CASSLGPDRPNQPQHF
NA,TRBV5-1,TRBD1,TRBJ1-1,TGCGCCAGCAGCTTGGGGGACAGGGCATGTGAAGCTTTCTTT,CASSLGDRACEAFF
NA,TRBV7-3,NA,TRBJ2-3,TGTGCCAGCAGCTCGAAATCAGGGACAGATACGCAGTATTTT,CASSSKSGTDTQYF
NA,TRBV4-1,TRBD1,TRBJ2-7,TGCGCCAGCAGCCTGAGGACAGGGGACCACGAGCAGTACTTC,CASSLRTGDHEQYF
few,TRBV5-1,NA,TRBJ2-4,TGCGCCAGCAGCTTGCTTGGCGGGGCCAAAAACATTCAGTACTTC,CASSLLGGAKNIQYF
NA,TRBV4-1,NA,TRBJ2-5,TGCGCCAGCAGCCAAGATCCCGGGTACCAAGAGACCCAGTACTTC,CASSQDPGYQETQYF
NA,TRBV10-1,TRBD2,TRBJ2-1,TGCGCCAGCAGCGACGGACTAGCGGGATTCTCCTACAATGAGCAGTTCTTC,CASSDGLAGFSYNEQFF
NA,TRBV11-2,NA,TRBJ2-3,TGTGCCAGCAGCTTATCTAGCGCCTACACAGATACGCAGTATTTT,CASSLSSAYTDTQYF
NA,TRBV7-3,TRBD2,TRBJ2-1,TGTGCCAGCAGCCCCGGCGTTAGCGGGAGGGTGGGTGAGCAGTTCTTC,CASSPGVSGRVGEQFF
NA,TRBV6-5,TRBD1,TRBJ1-4,TGTGCCAGCAGCTCCGACAGGGTTAGGGGTGAAAAACTGTTTTTT,CASSSDRVRGEKLFF
NA,TRBV2,TRBD2,TRBJ2-7,TGTGCCAGCACCGATCTAGCGGGAGGGCCCAGGGAGCAGTACTTC,CASTDLAGGPREQYF
NA,TRBV27,TRBD1,TRBJ2-1,TGTGCCAGCACTTATTCCGGGACAGGCTACAATGAGCAGTTCTTC,CASTYSGTGYNEQFF
NA,TRBV7-2,NA,TRBJ1-2,TGTGCCAGCAGCCCCTCGGGGGTGGGGGGCTACACCTTC,CASSPSGVGGYTF
NA,TRBV7-2,NA,TRBJ2-7,TGTGCCAGCAGCTTAGAGGTCGGAGGGCTTAGCTCCTACGAGCAGTACTTC,CASSLEVGGLSSYEQYF
NA,TRBV6-1,TRBD2,TRBJ2-5,TGTGCCAGCACACTAGCGGGAGGGCCCCAAGAGACCCAGTACTTC,CASTLAGGPQETQYF
NA,TRBV4-1,TRBD2,TRBJ2-1,TGCGCCAGCAGCCAAAACCCCGGGACTAGCGGGAGAAGTAATGAGCAGTTCTTC,CASSQNPGTSGRSNEQFF
few,TRBV5-5,NA,TRBJ1-2,TGTGCCAGCAGCCCCCGGTACGACTATGGCTACACCTTC,CASSPRYDYGYTF
NA,TRBV2,TRBD1,TRBJ1-4,TGTGCCAGCAGTGACCAGTTGACAGGGCGGGGCGAAAAACTGTTTTTT,CASSDQLTGRGEKLFF
NA,TRBV6-6,TRBD1,TRBJ1-1,TGTGCCAGCAGTCGGACAGGGTCGACTGAAGCTTTCTTT,CASSRTGSTEAFF
NA,TRBV5-1,NA,TRBJ2-5,TGCGCCAGCAGCCCTCTCCCTCCTCAAGAGACCCAGTACTTC,CASSPLPPQETQYF
NA,TRBV18,NA,TRBJ1-3,TGTGCCAGCTCACCCCAAGAGGCTCCCTCTGGAAACACCATATATTTT,CASSPQEAPSGNTIYF
NA,TRBV10-1,NA,TRBJ1-1,TGCGCCAGCAGTCGGGAAGGACGGACTGAAGCTTTCTTT,CASSREGRTEAFF
NA,TRBV25-1,NA,TRBJ2-7,TGTGCCAGCAGTGAGCCCCCCGAGGGTCAGTACGAGCAGTACTTC,CASSEPPEGQYEQYF
NA,TRBV6-1,TRBD2,TRBJ2-7,TGTGCCAGCACCCTAGGACTAGCGGGAGGCGAGCAGTACTTC,CASTLGLAGGEQYF
NA,TRBV2,NA,TRBJ1-2,TGTGCCAGCCCTAAGGGGGGGACCGACTATGGCTACACCTTC,CASPKGGTDYGYTF
NA,TRBV5-6,NA,TRBJ2-4,TGTGCCAGCAGCGTGATCCGAGGGGGGGACATTCAGTACTTC,CASSVIRGGDIQYF
NA,TRBV4-1,TRBD2,TRBJ2-3,TGCGCCAGCAGCACCAGCGGGACCGGCACAGATACGCAGTATTTT,CASSTSGTGTDTQYF
NA,TRBV11-2,NA,TRBJ1-2,TGTGCCAGCAGCTACCGTAGTAACTATGGCTACACCTTC,CASSYRSNYGYTF
NA,TRBV6-5,TRBD2,TRBJ2-1,TGTGCCAGCAGCCGAGGACTAGATTCCGATGAGCAGTTCTTC,CASSRGLDSDEQFF
NA,TRBV5-1,TRBD1,TRBJ2-7,TGCGCCAGCAGATACCGGGACAGGGATGACGAGCAGTACTTC,CASRYRDRDDEQYF
NA,TRBV6-1,NA,TRBJ1-1,TGTGCCAGCAGTGCGCAATCCCAGGGCGGAGGGGCTTTCTTT,CASSAQSQGGGAFF
few,TRBV2,TRBD2,TRBJ2-5,TGTGCCAGCGACCGCAGATCTAGCGGGAGAAAAGAGACCCAGTACTTC,CASDRRSSGRKETQYF
NA,TRBV28,NA,TRBJ1-2,TGTGCCAGCGGATTGGTTGAGGCGAGGCATGGCTACACCTTC,CASGLVEARHGYTF
NA,TRBV19,TRBD1,TRBJ2-1,TGTGCCAGTACCCCACAGGGGGCGGGGTACAATGAGCAGTTCTTC,CASTPQGAGYNEQFF
NA,TRBV6-1,TRBD2,TRBJ2-3,TGTGCCAGCAGTGAACCTTTGACTAGCGGGAGAATTGAAACGCAGTATTTT,CASSEPLTSGRIETQYF
NA,TRBV28,TRBD2,TRBJ2-3,TGTGCCAGCAGCTATGGGGGGACTAGCAGGGCAGATACGCAGTATTTT,CASSYGGTSRADTQYF
NA,TRBV27,TRBD1,TRBJ2-1,TGTGCCAGCAGTTTATCGGGACAGGGACGGAGGGACTACAATGAGCAGTTCTTC,CASSLSGQGRRDYNEQFF
NA,TRBV27,TRBD2,TRBJ2-7,TGTGCCAGCAGTTTGGGACTAGCGGGCGCCTACGAGCAGTACTTC,CASSLGLAGAYEQYF
NA,TRBV7-9,TRBD2,TRBJ2-1,TGTGCCAGCAGCTTAGCTAGCGGGAGGGCCGGGGGAAATGAGCAGTTCTTC,CASSLASGRAGGNEQFF
NA,TRBV2,NA,TRBJ2-1,TGTGCCAGCAACGGACAGCACAATGAGCAGTTCTTC,CASNGQHNEQFF
NA,TRBV7-2,NA,TRBJ1-4,TGTGCCAGCAGCTCCGGCAGGGATAATGAAAAACTGTTTTTT,CASSSGRDNEKLFF
NA,TRBV5-1,TRBD1,TRBJ1-2,TGCGCCAGCAGCTTGGAGGGGACAGGGCTCTATGGCTACACCTTC,CASSLEGTGLYGYTF
medium-sized,TRBV27,TRBD1,TRBJ2-2,TGTGCCAGCAGGAGGGACAGGGCCACCGGGGAGCTGTTTTTT,CASRRDRATGELFF
NA,TRBV27,TRBD2,TRBJ2-5,TGTGCCCTCAAGGGACTAGCGGGAGGGTCCCGAGGGGAAGCCCAGTACTTC,CALKGLAGGSRGEAQYF
NA,TRBV9,TRBD1,TRBJ1-2,TGTGCCAGCAGCGTCGGCACACAGGGGGCGGGTACCTTC,CASSVGTQGAGTF
once,TRBV19,TRBD1,TRBJ1-5,TGTGCCAGTAGTCAAGGGACAGGGCTGTATAGCAATCAGCCCCAGCATTTT,CASSQGTGLYSNQPQHF